This T cell receptor (beta chain) emerged from a study of blood T cell repertoires in COVID-19. The overall study: The United States, Italy and Spain supplied acute and convalescent COVID-19 samples. T cells, B-cell-depleted T cells, or PBMCs provided the cDNA or gDNA that served as material.

Under the authors' procedure: Reference gene primer amplification yielded estimated nucleated cell counts. Assay: immunoSEQ multiplex PCR; the TCRdb copy retains only in-frame clones and omits some. V and J calls and clone size are as listed in that table; D and trimming were resolved from the DNA. The table has over 200,000 clones, about 90% seen once. CDR1 and CDR2 (germline): KGHSH, LQKENI. Deletions cut 4 bases from V and 0 bases from J, with 9 bases between. The CDR3 sequence is 14 residues long. The source material was peripheral blood. This TCR came from a young woman who had recovered from COVID-19. This sequence joins TRBV18 and TRBJ1-1; D gene uncertain. CDR3 in DNA: TGTGCCAGCTCACTAGAAATCATGAACACTGAAGCTTTCTTT. This sequence encodes CASSLEIMNTEAFF.